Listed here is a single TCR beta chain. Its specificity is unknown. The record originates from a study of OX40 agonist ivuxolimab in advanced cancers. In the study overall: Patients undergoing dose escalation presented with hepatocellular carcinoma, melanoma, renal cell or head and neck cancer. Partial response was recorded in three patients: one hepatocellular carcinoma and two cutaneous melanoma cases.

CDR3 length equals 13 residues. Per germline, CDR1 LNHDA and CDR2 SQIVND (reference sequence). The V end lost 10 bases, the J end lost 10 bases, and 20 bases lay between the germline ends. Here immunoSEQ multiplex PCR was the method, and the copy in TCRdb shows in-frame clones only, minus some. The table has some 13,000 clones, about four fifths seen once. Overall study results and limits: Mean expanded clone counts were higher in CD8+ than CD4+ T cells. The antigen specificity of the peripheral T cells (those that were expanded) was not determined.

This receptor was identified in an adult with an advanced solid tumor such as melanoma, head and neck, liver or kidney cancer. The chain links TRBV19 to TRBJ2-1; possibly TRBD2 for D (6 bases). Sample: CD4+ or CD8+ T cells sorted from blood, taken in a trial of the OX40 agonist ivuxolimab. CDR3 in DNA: TGTGCCACCGCGGGACTCTCGGCCGGGGAGCAGTTCTTC. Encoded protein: CATAGLSAGEQFF.